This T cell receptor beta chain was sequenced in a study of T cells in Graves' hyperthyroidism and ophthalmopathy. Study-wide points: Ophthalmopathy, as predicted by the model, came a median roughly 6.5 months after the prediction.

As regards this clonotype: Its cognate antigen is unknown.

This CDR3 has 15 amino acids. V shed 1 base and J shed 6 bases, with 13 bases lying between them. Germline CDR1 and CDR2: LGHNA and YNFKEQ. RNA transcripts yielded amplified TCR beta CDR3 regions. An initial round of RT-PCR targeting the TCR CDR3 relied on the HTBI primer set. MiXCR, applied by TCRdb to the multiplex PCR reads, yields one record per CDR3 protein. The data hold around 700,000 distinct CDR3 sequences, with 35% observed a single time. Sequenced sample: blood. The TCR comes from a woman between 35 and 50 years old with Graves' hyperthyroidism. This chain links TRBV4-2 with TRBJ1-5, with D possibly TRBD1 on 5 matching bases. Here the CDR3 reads CASSQVKGEGQPQHF. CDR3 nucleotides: TGTGCCAGCAGCCAAGTAAAAGGGGAGGGTCAGCCCCAGCATTTT.